Following are 30 T cell receptor beta chains from one sample sequenced in a study of T cell repertoires in cytomegalovirus infection. TCRdb re-called the reads through MiXCR, storing one row per CDR3 protein. The sample includes 500,000 to 600,000 distinct CDR3 sequences, about 15% of them seen just once. The sample consisted of CD8+ T cells from PBMCs. Receptor source: a human donor in good health (CMV status not recorded). Some clones in this sample may be carry-over from other donors' samples.

Ten or more counts support this clonotype. The DNA of the CDR3 is TGTGCCAGCAGTTTATCGAAGGGGGGAAACACTGAAGCTTTCTTT. Translated: CASSLSKGGNTEAFF. This chain joins TRBV27 and TRBJ1-1; weak D call: TRBD1 (6 bases). V dropped 0 bases and J dropped 2 bases, with 10 bases sitting between them. Germline V gene lookup returns CDR1 MNHEY and CDR2 SMNVEV (reference sequence). The CDR3 extends over 15 amino acids.

This clonotype was detected a few times. This chain links TRBV29-1 with TRBJ2-7; D uncertain. Per germline, CDR1 SQVTM and CDR2 ANQGSEA. V lost 4 bases to trimming and J lost 0 bases, with 13 bases between them. The CDR3 extends over 14 amino acids. This CDR3 is CSVATHPSSYEQYF. DNA for the CDR3: TGCAGCGTTGCAACACATCCTAGCTCCTACGAGCAGTACTTC.

Ten or more counts support this clonotype. The rearrangement uses TRBV28 and TRBJ1-2; 7 bases match TRBD1. J lost 5 bases, V lost 4 bases, and 7 bases had no gene match. Germline V lookup: CDR1 MDHEN, CDR2 SYDVKM. The CDR3 spans 14 residues. The chain's CDR3 is CASSSTDRAYGYTF. The CDR3 DNA follows: TGTGCCAGCAGTTCCACTGACAGGGCTTATGGCTACACCTTC.

This clonotype was observed at least ten times. The genes are TRBV7-9 and TRBJ2-3; no clear D gene. Per the germline V gene, CDR1 is SEHNR and CDR2 is FQNEAQ (reference sequence). The CDR3 loop spans 15 amino acids. V was trimmed by 0 bases and J by 1 base, leaving 8 bases between them. This CDR3 is CASSLAEGGTDTQYF. The CDR3 DNA sequence: TGTGCCAGCAGCTTAGCGGAAGGAGGCACAGATACGCAGTATTTT.

The rearrangement links TRBV6-5 to TRBJ1-2; 12 bases align to TRBD1. Per germline, CDR1 MNHEY and CDR2 SVGAGI. V shed 6 bases and J 3 bases; nucleotides not matched to a gene: 5. This CDR3 comprises 15 residues. The CDR3 here is CASREGDRGHYGYTF. As DNA, the CDR3 is TGTGCCAGCAGAGAGGGGGACAGGGGGCACTATGGCTACACCTTC.

The genes are TRBV6-1 and TRBJ2-7; 10 bases are a match to TRBD2. Per germline, CDR1 MNHNS and CDR2 SASEGT. The CDR3 consists of 16 residues. The trim removed 5 bases at V and 2 bases at J, leaving 9 bases unmatched. The CDR3 sequence: CASSLTLAGPAYEQYF. The CDR3 DNA reads as TGTGCCAGCAGTCTAACACTAGCGGGACCTGCCTACGAGCAGTACTTC.

This clonotype was detected many times. The J gene is TRBJ2-7, the V gene TRBV6-1; 10 bases fit TRBD2. The CDR3 loop spans 17 amino acids. The germline V gene encodes CDR1 MNHNS and CDR2 SASEGT. J lost 4 bases, V lost 2 bases, and 11 bases had no gene match. The DNA for the CDR3 is TGTGCCAGCAGTGAAACTTTTGTAGCGGGAGGAGAATACGAGCAGTACTTC. Its translation: CASSETFVAGGEYEQYF.

There are a few counts of this clonotype. The chain combines TRBV19 with TRBJ1-1; D gene unclear. V lost 9 bases and J lost 5, with 13 bases in between. There are 12 residues in the CDR3. CDR1 is LNHDA, CDR2 SQIVND, per germline (reference sequence). The CDR3 protein is CASRWGGTEAFF. CDR3 DNA: TGTGCCAGCCGGTGGGGTGGGACTGAAGCTTTCTTT.

This clonotype was seen at least ten times. This chain connects TRBV7-9 to TRBJ2-1, with D tentatively TRBD1 (6 bases). This CDR3 spans 12 amino acids. Trimming pared 0 bases from V and 14 bases from J, leaving 11 bases between. Germline V gives CDR1 SEHNR, CDR2 FQNEAQ (reference sequence). CDR3 amino acids: CASSLAVRGKFF. The CDR3 DNA reads TGTGCCAGCAGCTTAGCGGTCAGGGGAAAGTTCTTC.

V is TRBV6-5 and J is TRBJ1-5; possibly TRBD1 for D (5 bases). The germline CDR1 and CDR2 sequences are MNHEY and SVGAGI. The CDR3 runs to 15 residues. V was pared by 0 bases and J by 11 bases, with 17 bases between. Written as DNA, the CDR3 is TGTGCCAGCAGTTACTCGGAACAGGCCGTCGATGCCCAGCATTTT. Protein: CASSYSEQAVDAQHF.

The chain combines TRBV24-1 with TRBJ1-5; a weak D match, TRBD1 (5 bases). The CDR3 is made up of 15 amino acids. CDR1 is KGHDR, CDR2 SFDVKD, per germline. The V end was cut by 5 bases, the J end by 7 bases, with 17 bases between. The CDR3 DNA is TGTGCCACCAGTGCCGGGACCGAAGGTAGCCAGCCCCAGCATTTT. Amino acid sequence: CATSAGTEGSQPQHF.

The chain carries TRBV27 and TRBJ2-7; maybe TRBD1 (6 bases). The CDR3 covers 14 residues. V was trimmed by 3 bases and J by 3 bases, leaving 12 bases between them. Germline lookup yields CDR1 MNHEY and CDR2 SMNVEV (reference sequence). For the CDR3, the DNA is TGTGCCAGCAGTTTTAGAGGGGACAACTACGAGCAGTACTTC. This gives the protein CASSFRGDNYEQYF.

This clonotype was detected only a few times. J is TRBJ2-1 and V is TRBV9; D unresolved. Germline V lookup: CDR1 SGDLS, CDR2 YYNGEE. V shed 0 bases and J shed 0 bases, with 4 bases lying between them. CDR3 length: 14 residues. CDR3 coding DNA: TGTGCCAGCAGCGTAGGGAACTCCTACAATGAGCAGTTCTTC. It specifies CASSVGNSYNEQFF.

Of note for this clonotype: A clone one base away is much larger, so this may be a read error. V usage is TRBV5-5 and J usage is TRBJ2-7; no definite D call. CDR3 length: 12 residues. V lost 3 bases, J lost 1 base, and 5 bases lay in between. Germline V gene lookup returns CDR1 SGHKS and CDR2 YYEKEE (reference sequence). The CDR3 DNA follows: TGTGCCAGCAGCTGGGGTTCCTACGAGCAGTACTTC. It yields the protein CASSWGSYEQYF.

The rearrangement uses TRBV29-1 and TRBJ2-1; D remains unclear. This CDR3 is 13 amino acids long. The germline V and J ends were trimmed by 3 bases and 6 bases, with 12 bases remaining between them. CDR1 and CDR2 from the germline V gene are SQVTM and ANQGSEA. This CDR3 reads CSVDGFSGNEQFF. CDR3 DNA: TGCAGCGTTGATGGGTTTTCCGGCAATGAGCAGTTCTTC.

A few counts support this clonotype. The chain couples TRBV12-3 or TRBV12-4 to TRBJ2-3; 8 bases line up with TRBD2. V shed 5 bases, J shed 2 bases, and the junction held 6 bases outside the gene matches. This CDR3 comprises 15 residues. The DNA for the CDR3 is TGTGCCAGCAGTCGGACTAGCCCCACCACAGATACGCAGTATTTT. Encoded protein: CASSRTSPTTDTQYF.

For the CDR3, the DNA is TGCGCCAGCAGCTTGTTGAGCGGGAGGACAGATACGCAGTATTTT. Translating gives CASSLLSGRTDTQYF. The chain links TRBV5-1 to TRBJ2-3; 9 bases align to TRBD2. CDR1 and CDR2 from the germline V gene are SGHRS and YFSETQ. The CDR3 has 15 amino acids. V lost 1 base and J lost 3; bases outside the gene matches: 3. Looking up the rest from reference TRBV5-1 and TRBJ2-3 gives the full variable domain: KAGVTQTPRYLIKTRGQQVTLSCSPISGHRSVSWYQQTPGQGLQFLFEYFSETQRNKGNFPGRFSGRQFSNSRSEMNVSTLELGDSALYLCASSLLSGRTDTQYFGPGTRLTVL.

This chain connects TRBV15 to TRBJ1-3; D might be TRBD1 (6 bases). The CDR3 consists of 16 residues. Germline-derived CDR1 and CDR2 are LNHNV and YYDKDF (reference sequence). V was trimmed by 5 bases and J by 0 bases, leaving 14 bases between them. The chain's CDR3 is CATSGGGSSSGNTIYF. In nucleotides, the CDR3 is TGTGCCACCAGCGGAGGGGGTTCAAGCTCTGGAAACACCATATATTTT.

This clonotype was seen many times. The chain is built from TRBV7-2 and TRBJ1-5; no clear D gene. Looked up from germline, CDR1 is SGHTA and CDR2 is FQGNSA. The V end lost 7 bases, the J end lost 4 bases, and 14 bases lay between the germline ends. The CDR3 length is 14 residues. The CDR3 DNA reads as TGTGCCAGCATCTATTTAGGCTTGAATCAGCCCCAGCATTTT. Translated, it gives CASIYLGLNQPQHF. The whole variable domain, filled in from reference TRBV7-2 and TRBJ1-5, reads GAGVSQSPSNKVTEKGKDVELRCDPISGHTALYWYRQSLGQGLEFLIYFQGNSAPDKSGLPSDRFSAERTGGSVSTLTIQRTQQEDSAVYLCASIYLGLNQPQHFGDGTRLSIL.

This clonotype was counted ten times or more. This chain links TRBV6-6 with TRBJ2-3; no definite D call. V gave up 8 bases and J gave up 0 bases, with 12 bases separating them. The CDR3 length is 14 residues. Germline V gene lookup returns CDR1 MNHNY and CDR2 SVGAGI (reference sequence). CDR3 sequence: CASGPTTSTDTQYF. CDR3 DNA sequence: TGTGCCAGCGGGCCAACTACCAGCACAGATACGCAGTATTTT.

This clonotype was detected ten times or more. The chain links TRBV7-6 to TRBJ2-1, with 8 bases aligning to TRBD1. The CDR3 covers 17 residues. Germline V gives CDR1 SGHVS, CDR2 FNYEAQ. V was clipped by 1 base and J by 4 bases; unmatched bases: 9. The CDR3 nucleotides are TGTGCCAGCAGCTTAGGTGCAGGGGGCGTTGGGTACAATGAGCAGTTCTTC. Its translation is CASSLGAGGVGYNEQFF.

The chain carries TRBV5-4 and TRBJ1-5; 10 positions agree with TRBD1. This CDR3 is built from 24 residues. CDR1 and CDR2 (germline): SGHNT, YYREEE (reference sequence). After removal of 5 bases from V and 6 bases from J, the junction contained 35 bases not matched to a gene. The CDR3 reads CASRLSPYGGGGGMGQGLGQPQHF. In DNA, the CDR3 is TGTGCCAGCAGATTGTCGCCTTACGGGGGGGGAGGAGGGATGGGACAGGGGTTGGGTCAGCCCCAGCATTTT.

This clonotype was recorded at least ten times. V gene TRBV11-2 combines with J gene TRBJ2-1; no reliable D call. The CDR3 has 17 residues. The ends were cut back, 2 bases at V and 1 base at J, with 15 bases in the middle. Germline V gene data show CDR1 as SGHAT and CDR2 as FQNNGV. The CDR3 region has the DNA TGTGCCAGCAGCTTAAGCTACAGCCAACATTCCTACAATGAGCAGTTCTTC. Protein: CASSLSYSQHSYNEQFF.

This clonotype was detected a few times. This rearrangement joins TRBV27 to TRBJ1-5; tentatively, D is TRBD1 (6 bases). The CDR3 totals 16 residues. Germline loops: CDR1 MNHEY, CDR2 SMNVEV (reference sequence). The germline V and J ends were trimmed by 0 bases and 3 bases, with 12 bases remaining between them. The CDR3 sequence is CASSLSSGASNQPQHF. CDR3 in DNA: TGTGCCAGCAGTTTATCCTCAGGGGCATCCAATCAGCCCCAGCATTTT.

Only a few counts were recorded for this clonotype. The gene calls are TRBV29-1 and TRBJ2-1; 15 bases fit TRBD2. The CDR3 loop spans 14 amino acids. Germline lookup yields CDR1 SQVTM and CDR2 ANQGSEA. The V and J ends lost 3 bases and 14 bases, in that order; junction bases with no gene match: 8. The CDR3 DNA sequence: TGCAGCGTTGAGGGACTAGCGGGGGGCCCAGGAGAGTTCTTC. This codes for CSVEGLAGGPGEFF.

J is TRBJ1-2 and V is TRBV12-5; D might be TRBD1 (5 bases). V dropped 1 base and J dropped 4 bases, with 16 bases sitting between them. The CDR3 runs to 16 residues. Germline V gives CDR1 LGHNT, CDR2 FRNRAP. The CDR3 is CASGLERDPWTYGYTF. CDR3 sequence (DNA): TGTGCTAGTGGTTTGGAACGGGACCCATGGACCTATGGCTACACCTTC.

This clonotype was counted many times. This chain links TRBV12-3 or TRBV12-4 with TRBJ2-3; TRBD2 aligns across 8 bases. The CDR3 sequence is 16 residues long. The V segment lost 6 bases and the J segment 2 bases; nucleotides outside the gene matches: 10. Written as DNA, the CDR3 is TGTGCCAGCAGCATCCTTAGCGGGGCAACCACAGATACGCAGTATTTT. Its protein product is CASSILSGATTDTQYF.

The chain employs TRBV27 and TRBJ2-2; the D gene is possibly TRBD1 (5 bases). Trimming pared 5 bases from V and 1 base from J, leaving 14 bases between. The germline V gene has CDR1 MNHEY and CDR2 SMNVEV (reference sequence). The CDR3 length is 16 residues. The CDR3 nucleotides read TGTGCCAGCAGTAGCCTAAGGGGTGAGAACACCGGGGAGCTGTTTTTT. It encodes CASSSLRGENTGELFF.

The sample holds many counts of this clonotype. The chain joins TRBV19 to TRBJ1-1, with D possibly being TRBD1 (6 bases). The CDR3 loop spans 14 amino acids. Trimming took 3 bases from V and 3 from J, leaving 11 bases between them. CDR1 is LNHDA, CDR2 SQIVND, per germline (reference sequence). The CDR3 reads CASSMGGAYTEAFF. In nucleotides, the CDR3 is TGTGCCAGTAGTATGGGGGGGGCCTACACTGAAGCTTTCTTT.

Many counts were recorded for this clonotype. The V and J genes are TRBV7-2 and TRBJ1-2; D unresolved. The CDR3 covers 15 residues. Trimming removed 1 base at V and 7 bases at J, with 16 bases between. From germline, CDR1 is SGHTA and CDR2 FQGNSA. CDR3 sequence: CASSLDPGWGVGYTF. CDR3 sequence (DNA): TGTGCCAGCAGCTTAGATCCGGGTTGGGGAGTTGGCTACACCTTC. Supplemented by reference TRBV7-2 and TRBJ1-2, the full variable domain reads GAGVSQSPSNKVTEKGKDVELRCDPISGHTALYWYRQSLGQGLEFLIYFQGNSAPDKSGLPSDRFSAERTGGSVSTLTIQRTQQEDSAVYLCASSLDPGWGVGYTFGSGTRLTVV.